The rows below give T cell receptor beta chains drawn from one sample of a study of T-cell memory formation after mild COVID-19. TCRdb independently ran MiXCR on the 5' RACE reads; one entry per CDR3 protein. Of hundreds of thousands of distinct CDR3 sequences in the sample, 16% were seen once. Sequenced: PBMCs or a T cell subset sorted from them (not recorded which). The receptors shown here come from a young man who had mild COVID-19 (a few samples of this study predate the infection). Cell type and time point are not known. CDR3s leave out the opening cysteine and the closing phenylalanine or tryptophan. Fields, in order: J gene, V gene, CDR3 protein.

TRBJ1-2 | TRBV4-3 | ASSQEKGPRGYGYT
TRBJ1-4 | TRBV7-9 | ASSLSDGTVPLSGGEKLF
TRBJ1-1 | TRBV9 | ASSVGGRNTEAF
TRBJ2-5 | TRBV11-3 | ASSLGEGQTQY
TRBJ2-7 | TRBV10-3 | AISAVGEQY
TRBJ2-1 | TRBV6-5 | ASSNYLGEGNEQF
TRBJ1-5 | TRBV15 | ATSRDQNQPQH
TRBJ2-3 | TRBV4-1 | ASSQDEAQY
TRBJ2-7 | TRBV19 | ASSMGWGSLYEQY
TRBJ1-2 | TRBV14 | ASSAGLGFDYT
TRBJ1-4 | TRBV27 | ATRPRGGHEKLF
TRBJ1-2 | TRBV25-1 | ASSEGGDYGYT
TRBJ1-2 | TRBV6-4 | ASSDSGSYGYT
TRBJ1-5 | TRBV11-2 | ASSPDLNQPQH
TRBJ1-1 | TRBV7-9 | ASSSPTGARTEAF
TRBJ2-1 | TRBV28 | ASSSYSNNEQF
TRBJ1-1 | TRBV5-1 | ASNPALGVTEAF
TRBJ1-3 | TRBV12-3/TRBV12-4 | ASSTGTTGDTIY
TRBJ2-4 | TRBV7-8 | ASSRLSGIQY
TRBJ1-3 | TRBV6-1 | ASSETSSGNTIY
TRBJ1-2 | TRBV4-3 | ASSPTVAGGYT
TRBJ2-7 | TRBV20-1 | SARFGGGGASAFYEQY
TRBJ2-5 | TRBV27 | ASSAGTGIEAQY
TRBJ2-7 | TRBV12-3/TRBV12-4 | ASSPGAGRGPGEQY
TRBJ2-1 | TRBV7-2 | ASSFGGLEQF
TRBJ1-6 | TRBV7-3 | ASSLTGAPLH
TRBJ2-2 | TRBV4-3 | ASSQDSPAYEAFIGELF
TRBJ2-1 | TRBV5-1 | ASSNRDRNNEQF
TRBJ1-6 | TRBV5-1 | ASSFGISPLH
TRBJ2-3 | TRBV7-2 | ASSLEFPDTQY
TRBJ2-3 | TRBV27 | TSGTDTQY
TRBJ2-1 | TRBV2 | ANRGGNNEQF
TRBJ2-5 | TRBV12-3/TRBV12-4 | ASSNQQGQGETQY
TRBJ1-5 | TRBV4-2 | ASSRNTRDRGGQPQH
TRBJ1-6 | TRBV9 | ASSPRISSYNSPLH
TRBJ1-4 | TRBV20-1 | SGWEGMNEKLF
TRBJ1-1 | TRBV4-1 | ASSPLGLGGAF
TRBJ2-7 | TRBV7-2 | ASSRGQGHYEQY
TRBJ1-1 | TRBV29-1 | SAEKGQWRGKAF
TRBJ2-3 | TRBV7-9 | ASSFHGGGNTQY
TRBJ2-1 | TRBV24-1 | ATSDSGQGRGDEQF
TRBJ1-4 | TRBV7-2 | ASSLAAGRAEKLF
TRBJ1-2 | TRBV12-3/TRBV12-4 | ASSLGPGTGSYGYT
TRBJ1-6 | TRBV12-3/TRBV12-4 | ASSKTGSGNSPLH
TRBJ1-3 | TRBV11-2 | ASSLRVDYRGNTIY
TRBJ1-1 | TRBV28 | ASSFRGGTEAF
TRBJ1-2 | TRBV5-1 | ASSSVNIPGGYT
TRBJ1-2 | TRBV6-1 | ASSEVPGDGGYT
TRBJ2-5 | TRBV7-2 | ASSSGARQETQY
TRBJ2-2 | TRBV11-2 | ASSPSGGRSGELF
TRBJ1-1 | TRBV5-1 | ASSWTGNQNTEAF